This TCR beta chain is from a study of cytomegalovirus exposure and HLA in healthy donors. Germline CDR1 reads SQVTM; CDR2 reads ANQGSEA. The CDR3 extends over 15 amino acids. Trimming removed 5 bases at V and 1 base at J, with 17 bases between. As for this clone: Its target is not known.

Study-wide results and caveats: TCR beta V- and J-gene trimming, according to a later analysis, was linked to a missense DCLRE1C variant. Analysis performed later found more than 15,000 TCR beta sequences associated with HLA alleles at 0.05 false discovery rate.

It was with 60 Vbeta and 13 Jbeta primers that the PCR ran. The table came from immunoSEQ multiplex PCR; TCRdb's copy has only in-frame clones and leaves some out. The sample holds some 160,000 clones; about 73% are singletons and the top ten take approximately 3.1%. Sequenced: PBMCs. The chain recombines TRBV29-1 with TRBJ1-1; the D gene is possibly TRBD1 (6 bases). The TCR sequence derives from a woman aged 40 to 50 in good health and CMV-seronegative. The CDR3 spells CSVSLHLDRNTEAFF. The CDR3 coding sequence is TGCAGCGTTTCCCTACACCTGGACAGGAACACTGAAGCTTTCTTT.